This T cell receptor (beta chain) was observed in a study of PD-1 blockade in classical Hodgkin lymphoma. Study-wide points: Complete responders' diversity at baseline resembled that of newly diagnosed patients.

CDR3 length equals 16 residues. V dropped 3 bases and J dropped 5; count of bases not matched to a gene: 9. Produced via immunoSEQ multiplex PCR; TCRdb's table is partial and in-frame only. The sample lists about 18,000 clones, roughly 79% occurring once. The time point was: cycle 4 day 1 (C4D1), after more than five weeks of nivolumab. The patients all showed relapse after autologous stem cell transplantation, while their brentuximab vedotin exposure varied. By magnetic negative selection, CD4+ T cells were purified from thawed PBMCs. Of note for this clone: No antigen is known for it.

This sequence was found in a human donor with classical Hodgkin lymphoma. The sequences come from CD4+ T cells from blood, collected before the fourth cycle of nivolumab. The rearrangement links TRBV23-1 to TRBJ1-2, with 10 bases matching TRBD1. TRBV23-1 is sorted into the ORF group, with uncertain function. CDR3 in amino acids: CASSHPPGTGVYGYTF. The CDR3, as DNA: TGCGCCAGCAGTCATCCGCCTGGGACAGGGGTTTATGGCTACACCTTC.